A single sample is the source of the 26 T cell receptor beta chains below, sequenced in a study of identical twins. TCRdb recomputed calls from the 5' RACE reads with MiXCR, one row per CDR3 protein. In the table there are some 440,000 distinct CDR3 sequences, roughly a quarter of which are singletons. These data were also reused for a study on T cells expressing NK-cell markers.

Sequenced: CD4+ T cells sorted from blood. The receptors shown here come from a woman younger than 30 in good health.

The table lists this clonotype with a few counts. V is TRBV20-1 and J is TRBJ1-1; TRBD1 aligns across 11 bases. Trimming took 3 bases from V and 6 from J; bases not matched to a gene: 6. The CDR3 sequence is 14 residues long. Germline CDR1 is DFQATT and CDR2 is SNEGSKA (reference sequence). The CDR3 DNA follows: TGCAGTGCTAGTCAGGGACAGGGGGAGTCTGAAGCTTTCTTT. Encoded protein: CSASQGQGESEAFF.

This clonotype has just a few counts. The chain's CDR3 is CSTAKGGNTQYF. CDR3 sequence (DNA): TGCAGTACTGCGAAAGGAGGAAATACGCAGTATTTT. The chain couples TRBV29-1 to TRBJ2-3, with D perhaps TRBD2 (5 bases). Per the germline V gene, CDR1 is SQVTM and CDR2 is ANQGSEA. CDR3 length equals 12 residues.

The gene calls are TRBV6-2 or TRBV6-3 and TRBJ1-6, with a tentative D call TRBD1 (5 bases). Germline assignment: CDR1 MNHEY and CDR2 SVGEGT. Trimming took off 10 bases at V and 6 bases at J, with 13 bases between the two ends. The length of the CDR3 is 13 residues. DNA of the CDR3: TGTGCCACGGGGGAGGGTAGTAATTCACCCCTCCACTTT. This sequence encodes CATGEGSNSPLHF.

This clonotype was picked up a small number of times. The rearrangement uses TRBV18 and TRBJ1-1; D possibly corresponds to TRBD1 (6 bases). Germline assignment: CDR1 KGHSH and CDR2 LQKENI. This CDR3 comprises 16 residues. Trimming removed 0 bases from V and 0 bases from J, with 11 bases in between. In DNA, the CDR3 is TGTGCCAGCTCACCACCGACAGGTATCATGAACACTGAAGCTTTCTTT. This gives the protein CASSPPTGIMNTEAFF.

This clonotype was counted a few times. The CDR3 nucleotides are TGCGCCAGCAGTGACGGGTCGTATAATTCACCCCTCCACTTT. Protein: CASSDGSYNSPLHF. The chain uses TRBV10-1 and TRBJ1-6; D gene ambiguous. V lost 3 bases and J lost 4, with 7 bases in between. Germline values: CDR1 WNHNN, CDR2 SYGVQD (reference sequence). CDR3 length: 14 residues.

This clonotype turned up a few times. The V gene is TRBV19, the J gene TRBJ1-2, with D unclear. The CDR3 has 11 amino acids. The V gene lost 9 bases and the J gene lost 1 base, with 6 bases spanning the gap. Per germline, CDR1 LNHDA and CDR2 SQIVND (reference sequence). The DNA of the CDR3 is TGTGCCAGCGACAATAACTATGGCTACACCTTC. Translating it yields CASDNNYGYTF.

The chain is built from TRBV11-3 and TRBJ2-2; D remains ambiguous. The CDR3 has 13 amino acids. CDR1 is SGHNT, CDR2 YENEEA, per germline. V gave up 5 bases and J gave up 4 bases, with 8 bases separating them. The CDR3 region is CASSRSGTGELFF. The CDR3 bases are TGTGCCAGCAGCCGTTCGGGCACCGGGGAGCTGTTTTTT.

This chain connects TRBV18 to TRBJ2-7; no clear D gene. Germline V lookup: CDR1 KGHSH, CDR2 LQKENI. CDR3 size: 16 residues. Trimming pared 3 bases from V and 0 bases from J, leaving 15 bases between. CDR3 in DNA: TGTGCCAGCTCACCCCAAAGGGCAGCGAACTCCTACGAGCAGTACTTC. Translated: CASSPQRAANSYEQYF.

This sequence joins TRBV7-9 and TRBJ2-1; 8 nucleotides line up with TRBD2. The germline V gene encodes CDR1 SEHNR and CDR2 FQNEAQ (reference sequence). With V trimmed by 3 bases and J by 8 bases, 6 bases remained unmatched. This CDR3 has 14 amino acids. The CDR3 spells CASSFWTSSDEQFF. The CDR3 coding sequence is TGTGCCAGCAGCTTTTGGACTAGCAGCGATGAGCAGTTCTTC. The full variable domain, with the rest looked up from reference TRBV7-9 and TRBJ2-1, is DTGVSQNPRHKITKRGQNVTFRCDPISEHNRLYWYRQTLGQGPEFLTYFQNEAQLEKSRLLSDRFSAERPKGSFSTLEIQRTEQGDSAMYLCASSFWTSSDEQFFGPGTRLTVL.

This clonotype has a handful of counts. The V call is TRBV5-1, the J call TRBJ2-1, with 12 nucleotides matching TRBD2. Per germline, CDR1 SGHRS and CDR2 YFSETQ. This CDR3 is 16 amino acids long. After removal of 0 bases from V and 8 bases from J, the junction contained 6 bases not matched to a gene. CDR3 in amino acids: CASSLGLAGAGDEQFF. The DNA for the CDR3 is TGCGCCAGCAGCTTGGGACTAGCGGGGGCCGGGGATGAGCAGTTCTTC.

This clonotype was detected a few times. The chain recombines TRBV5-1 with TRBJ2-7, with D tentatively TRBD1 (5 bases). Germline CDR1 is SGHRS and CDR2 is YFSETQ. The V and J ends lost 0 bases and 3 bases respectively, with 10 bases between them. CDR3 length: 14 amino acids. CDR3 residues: CASSLDQGLYEQYF. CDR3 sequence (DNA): TGCGCCAGCAGCTTGGATCAGGGCCTCTACGAGCAGTACTTC.

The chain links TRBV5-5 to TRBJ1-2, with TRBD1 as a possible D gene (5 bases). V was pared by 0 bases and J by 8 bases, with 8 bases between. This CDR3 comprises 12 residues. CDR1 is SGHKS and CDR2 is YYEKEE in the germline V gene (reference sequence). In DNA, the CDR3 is TGTGCCAGCAGCTTGGCAGGGCACGGCTACACCTTC. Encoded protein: CASSLAGHGYTF.

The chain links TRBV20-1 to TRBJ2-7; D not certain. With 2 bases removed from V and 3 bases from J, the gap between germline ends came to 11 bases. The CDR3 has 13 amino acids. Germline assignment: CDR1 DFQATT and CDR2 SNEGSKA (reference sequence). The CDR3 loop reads CSARSSSVYEQYF. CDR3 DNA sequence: TGCAGTGCTAGATCCAGCTCCGTCTACGAGCAGTACTTC.

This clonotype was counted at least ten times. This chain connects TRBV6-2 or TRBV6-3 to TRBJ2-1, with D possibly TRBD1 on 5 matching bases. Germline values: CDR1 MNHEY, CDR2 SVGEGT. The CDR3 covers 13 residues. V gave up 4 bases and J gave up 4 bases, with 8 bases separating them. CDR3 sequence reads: CASSFDRYNEQFF. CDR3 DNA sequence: TGTGCCAGCAGTTTTGACAGATACAATGAGCAGTTCTTC.

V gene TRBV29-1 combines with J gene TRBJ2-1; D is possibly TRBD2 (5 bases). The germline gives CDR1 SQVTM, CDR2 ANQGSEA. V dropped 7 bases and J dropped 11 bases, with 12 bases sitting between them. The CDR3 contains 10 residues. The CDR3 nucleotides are TGCAGCGGACGGACTGTACAGCAGTTCTTC. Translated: CSGRTVQQFF.

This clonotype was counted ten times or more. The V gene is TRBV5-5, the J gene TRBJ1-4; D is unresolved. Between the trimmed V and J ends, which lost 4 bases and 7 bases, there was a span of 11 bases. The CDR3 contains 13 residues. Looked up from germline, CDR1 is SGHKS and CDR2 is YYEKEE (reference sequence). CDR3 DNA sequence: TGTGCCAGCAGCCCGGTAGCGAGTGAAAAACTGTTTTTT. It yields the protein CASSPVASEKLFF.

The CDR3 is CSAKPPILNTEAFF. Here the CDR3 DNA reads TGCAGCGCCAAACCCCCGATACTGAACACTGAAGCTTTCTTT. The chain is built from TRBV29-1 and TRBJ1-1; D gene uncertain. This CDR3 spans 14 amino acids. From germline, CDR1 is SQVTM and CDR2 ANQGSEA. The V and J ends lost 7 bases and 0 bases respectively, with 15 bases between them.

The CDR3 DNA is TGCGCCAGCAGTGGGACAGGGCGGACCTCCTACGAGCAGTACTTC. Translating it yields CASSGTGRTSYEQYF. The V call is TRBV10-2, the J call TRBJ2-7; 8 bases match TRBD1. Germline trimming cut 4 bases from V and 0 bases from J; bases unmatched to any gene: 5. The CDR3 covers 15 residues. Germline-derived CDR1 and CDR2 are WSHSY and SAAADI.

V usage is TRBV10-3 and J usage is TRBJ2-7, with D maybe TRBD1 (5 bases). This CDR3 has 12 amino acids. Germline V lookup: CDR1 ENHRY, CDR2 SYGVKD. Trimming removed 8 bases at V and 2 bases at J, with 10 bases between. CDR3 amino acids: CAIAQGPYEQYF. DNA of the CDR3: TGTGCCATCGCGCAGGGTCCCTACGAGCAGTACTTC.

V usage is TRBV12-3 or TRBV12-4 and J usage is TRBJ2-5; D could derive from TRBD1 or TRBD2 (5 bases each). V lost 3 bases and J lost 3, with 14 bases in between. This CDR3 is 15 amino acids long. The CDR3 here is CASSFLGVGEETQYF. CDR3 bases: TGTGCCAGCAGTTTTTTAGGGGTGGGAGAAGAGACCCAGTACTTC.

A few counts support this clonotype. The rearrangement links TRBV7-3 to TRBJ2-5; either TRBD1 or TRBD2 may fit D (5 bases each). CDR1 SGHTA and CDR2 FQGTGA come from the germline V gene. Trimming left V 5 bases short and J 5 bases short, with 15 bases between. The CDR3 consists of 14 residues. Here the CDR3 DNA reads TGTGCCAGCAGCCCTCTCGGGGCTTCGGAGACCCAGTACTTC. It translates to CASSPLGASETQYF.

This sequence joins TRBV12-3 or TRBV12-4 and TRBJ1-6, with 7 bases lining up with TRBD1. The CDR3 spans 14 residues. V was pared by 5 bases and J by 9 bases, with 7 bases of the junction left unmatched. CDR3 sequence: CASSLDRVGSPLHF. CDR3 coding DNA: TGTGCCAGCAGTCTAGACAGGGTCGGTTCACCCCTCCACTTT.

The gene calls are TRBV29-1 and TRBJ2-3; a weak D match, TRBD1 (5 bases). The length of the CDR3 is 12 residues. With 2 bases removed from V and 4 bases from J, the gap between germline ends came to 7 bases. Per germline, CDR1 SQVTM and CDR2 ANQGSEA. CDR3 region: CSVEQGADTQYF. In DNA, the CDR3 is TGCAGCGTTGAACAGGGCGCAGATACGCAGTATTTT.

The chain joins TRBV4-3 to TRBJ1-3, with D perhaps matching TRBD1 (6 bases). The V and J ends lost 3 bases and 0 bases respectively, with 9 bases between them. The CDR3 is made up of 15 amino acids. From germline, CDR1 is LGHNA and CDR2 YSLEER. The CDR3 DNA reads TGCGCCAGCAGCCATAACAGGGTCTCTGGAAACACCATATATTTT. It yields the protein CASSHNRVSGNTIYF.

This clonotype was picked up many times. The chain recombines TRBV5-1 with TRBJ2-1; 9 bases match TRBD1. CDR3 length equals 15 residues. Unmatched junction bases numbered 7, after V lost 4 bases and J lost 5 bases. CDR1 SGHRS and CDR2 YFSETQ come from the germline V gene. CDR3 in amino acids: CASSPPGTGNNEQFF. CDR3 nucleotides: TGCGCCAGCAGCCCGCCCGGGACAGGGAACAATGAGCAGTTCTTC.

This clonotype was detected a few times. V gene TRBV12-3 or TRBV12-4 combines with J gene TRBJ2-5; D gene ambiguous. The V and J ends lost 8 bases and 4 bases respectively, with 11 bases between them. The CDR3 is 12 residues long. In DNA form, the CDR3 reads TGTGCCAGCGGAGAGATAGGAGAGACCCAGTACTTC. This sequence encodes CASGEIGETQYF.